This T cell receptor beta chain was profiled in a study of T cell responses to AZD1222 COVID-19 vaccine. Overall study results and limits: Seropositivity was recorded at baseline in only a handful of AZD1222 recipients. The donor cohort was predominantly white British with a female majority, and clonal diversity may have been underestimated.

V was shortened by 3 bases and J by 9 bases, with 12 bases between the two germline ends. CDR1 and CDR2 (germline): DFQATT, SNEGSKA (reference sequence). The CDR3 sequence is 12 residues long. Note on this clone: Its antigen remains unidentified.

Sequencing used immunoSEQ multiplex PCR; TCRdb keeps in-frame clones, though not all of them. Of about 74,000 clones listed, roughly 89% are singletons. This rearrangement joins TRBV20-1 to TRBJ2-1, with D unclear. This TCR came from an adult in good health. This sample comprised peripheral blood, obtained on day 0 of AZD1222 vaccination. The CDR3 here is CSASGPSSEQFF. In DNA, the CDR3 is TGCAGTGCTAGTGGTCCTAGTTCTGAGCAGTTCTTC.